The sequence of this T cell receptor (beta chain) was determined in a study of blood T cells in healthy people across ages (dated by TCRdb to 2015 to 2017). About the full investigation: In model experiments, roughly one uniquely barcoded TCR beta cDNA molecule per two T cells was captured by template switching. To track age-related changes in TCR beta repertoire diversity, the study relied on deep sequencing normalized with unique cDNA molecular identifiers. The donors were divided into four age groups: young (average approximately 17 years), middle-aged (around 37), aged (around 59) and long-lived (roughly 88). To avoid experimental bias, donors of different ages were randomly spread across the sequencing lanes. The study analyzed two additional independent replicas of 1 million unique cDNA reads from the same blood draw for two donors, one aged 18 to 29 and one aged 80 or older. Broad study findings and their caveats: Observed TCR beta diversity correlated strongly with the percentage of naive T cells measured by flow cytometry. Total diversity estimates from one million sequenced T cells were considered lower bounds and underestimates. As age increased, observed TCR beta diversity per million T cells dropped in a roughly linear way, and a significant reduction was already evident by age roughly 36. Compared with the aged group, the long-lived group had more naive CD4+ T cells, fewer expanded clones and increased TCR diversity, a pattern suggesting age selection. Because the CMV infection status of the donors was unknown, age-related changes in expanded clonotypes may potentially have been confounded. Bulk unsorted PBMC profiling prevented conclusive comparison of naive and antigen-experienced compartments.

The roughly 42 donors, aged about 6 to 95 years, were systemically healthy Caucasian individuals from Russia. Approximately 9.3 milliliters of peripheral blood were drawn from each donor into EDTA-treated Vacutainer tubes. Ficoll-Paque density-gradient centrifugation was used to isolate PBMCs, with at least 7 million per sample. Trizol reagent was used to extract total RNA from the PBMCs, yielding at least 5.5 micrograms per sample. The percentages of naive CD45RAhigh/CD27high T cells were determined by flow cytometry on a PBMC aliquot from every donor. Concerning this clonotype: The specificity of this receptor is unknown. There are no base qualities to consult, and no much larger clone falls within one base.

For CDR1 and CDR2, the germline V gene (reference sequence) lists MNHEY and SMNVEV. From the cysteine up to the phenylalanine, the CDR3 has a length of 14 residues. Only CDR3 DNA remains: 42 bases, in frame from the first base. At the junction V is shortened by 5 bases and J by 2 bases, with 11 bases in between. Library generation was performed with 5' RACE. Sequencing was carried out with an Illumina HiSeq 2500. A second about 7 to 12 cycle PCR used a sample-barcoded 5' primer and a J-beta primer mix. Each TCR beta cDNA molecule received a unique molecular identifier from a template-switch 5' adaptor carrying 12 random nucleotides. Each sample yielded at least 2.5 million CDR3-containing paired-end reads. All of the RNA was converted into first-strand cDNA using the Mint cDNA synthesis kit, with a TRBC-specific oligonucleotide serving as the primer. All cDNA was treated with uracil-DNA glycosylase and then went through a first 18-cycle PCR with the universal primers M1SS and BC2_uni_R. On the authors' methods: For normalization, 1 million high-quality reads were randomly selected from each sample, with every read carrying a distinct molecular identifier. Instead of being binned into consensus sequences, reads with shared molecular identifiers were discarded. MiTCR, with a Q25 quality threshold and the strictest error-elimination algorithm, was used for CDR3 identification, clonotype clustering and error correction. Lower-bound total TCR beta diversity was estimated with a nonparametric unseen species model using Euler transformation. TCRdb reanalyzed the raw reads on its own, using fastp at Q25 for trimming and MiXCR for clone calling, and kept in-frame beta chains. Rows with a matching CDR3 protein are joined into one entry that keeps the most common DNA and genes. The V and J calls shown here were made by TCRdb, not taken from the authors' results. This sample comprises about 970,000 distinct CDR3 sequences, about 53% of them detected only once. The ten largest clones take up about a fifth of the sample.

This chain joins TRBV27 to TRBJ2-3; the D gene lacks a confident call. Material: blood. The sequence was obtained from a woman aged 55-69 years in good health. The CDR3 corresponds to CASSVIGPTDTQYF. The DNA reads TGTGCCAGCAGTGTGATCGGGCCCACAGATACGCAGTATTTT.